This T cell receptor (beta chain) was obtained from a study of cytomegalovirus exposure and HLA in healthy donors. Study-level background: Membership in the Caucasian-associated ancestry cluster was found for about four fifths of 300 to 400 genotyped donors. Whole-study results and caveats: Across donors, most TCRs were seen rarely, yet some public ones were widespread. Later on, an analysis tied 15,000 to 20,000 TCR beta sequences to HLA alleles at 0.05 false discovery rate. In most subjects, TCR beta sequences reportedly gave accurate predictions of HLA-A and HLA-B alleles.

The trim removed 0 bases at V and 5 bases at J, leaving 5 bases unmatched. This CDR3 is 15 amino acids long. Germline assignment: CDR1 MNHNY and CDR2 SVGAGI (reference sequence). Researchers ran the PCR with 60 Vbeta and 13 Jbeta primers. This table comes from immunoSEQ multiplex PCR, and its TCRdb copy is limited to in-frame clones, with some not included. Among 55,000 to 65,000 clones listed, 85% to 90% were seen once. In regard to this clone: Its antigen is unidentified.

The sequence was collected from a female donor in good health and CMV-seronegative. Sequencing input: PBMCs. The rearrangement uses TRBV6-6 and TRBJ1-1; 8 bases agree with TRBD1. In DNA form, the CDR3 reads TGTGCCAGCAGTTACTCGCGACAGGGGACAACTGAAGCTTTCTTT. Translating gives CASSYSRQGTTEAFF.